This T cell receptor beta chain derives from a study of response to subunit inactivated influenza vaccine. Overall study findings and caveats: Each seasonal flu vaccination may recruit only limited new T cells, authors suggested.

On this clonotype itself: Antigen specificity is unknown.

Via MiXCR, TCRdb re-called the RT-PCR reads, giving one row per CDR3 protein. Among a few hundred thousand distinct CDR3 sequences listed, approximately 15% were seen once. Between the trimmed V and J ends, which lost 0 bases and 5 bases, there was a span of 10 bases. CDR1 is LGHNA and CDR2 is YSLEER in the germline V gene. This CDR3 contains 15 residues. J is TRBJ2-2 and V is TRBV4-3; weak D call: TRBD2 (5 bases). Source: PBMCs from blood, taken less than 13 days after vaccination. The receptor was derived from a man in his fifties or sixties who received an inactivated influenza vaccine. The CDR3 sequence: CASSQETGVTGELFF. Written as DNA, the CDR3 is TGCGCCAGCAGCCAAGAAACCGGGGTTACCGGGGAGCTGTTTTTT.